Listed here is a single T cell receptor beta chain. In the authors' workflow: Counts of nucleated cells, estimated from reference gene primer amplification, were obtained. Repertoires were generated with immunoSEQ multiplex PCR, while TCRdb's copy carries only in-frame clones and drops some. V, J and clone size derive from that table, while D and trimming were established from the DNA sequence. Of 110,000 to 150,000 clones in the sample, around 80% are singletons; the top ten hold 5.5% to 8%. This record belongs to a study of blood T cell repertoires in COVID-19. About the research overall: Whether acute or convalescent, the COVID-19 samples came from the United States, Italy and Spain. Nucleic acid was either cDNA or gDNA, and it came from T cells, B-cell-depleted T cells, or PBMCs.

CDR1 is PRHDT, CDR2 FYEKMQ, per germline (reference sequence). Unmatched junction bases numbered 11, after V lost 1 base and J lost 6 bases. This CDR3 spans 17 amino acids. Sequencing was done on a sample of peripheral blood. This TCR was recovered from a human donor in a cohort sampled during active COVID-19. V is TRBV13 and J is TRBJ2-1; 8 bases line up with TRBD2. CDR3 nucleotide sequence: TGTGCCAGCAGCTTAGAGGCTGGAGCGGGGGAGACCAATGAGCAGTTCTTC. This gives the protein CASSLEAGAGETNEQFF.